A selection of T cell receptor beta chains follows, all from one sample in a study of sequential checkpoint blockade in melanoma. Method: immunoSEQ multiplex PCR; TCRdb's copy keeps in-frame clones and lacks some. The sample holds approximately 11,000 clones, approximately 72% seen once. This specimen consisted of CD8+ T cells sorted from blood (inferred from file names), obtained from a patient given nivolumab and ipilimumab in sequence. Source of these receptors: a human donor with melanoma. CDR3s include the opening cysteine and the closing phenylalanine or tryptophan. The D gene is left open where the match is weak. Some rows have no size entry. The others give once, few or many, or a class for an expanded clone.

TGCGCCAGCAGCTGGACTAGCAATGAGCAGTTCTTC | CASSWTSNEQFF | TRBV4-1 | NA | TRBJ2-1 | TRBD2
TGTGCCAGCAGCTTAGGGCGGGATCTAGCCAAAAACATTCAGTACTTC | CASSLGRDLAKNIQYF | TRBV7-9 | NA | TRBJ2-4 | NA
TGTGCCAGCAGCCCAGTCAGGGGGCGAGAGACCCAGTACTTC | CASSPVRGRETQYF | TRBV14 | NA | TRBJ2-5 | TRBD1
TGTGCCAGCAGCTTTCTGGAGCGACGAAATTCACCCCTCCACTTT | CASSFLERRNSPLHF | TRBV7-6 | NA | TRBJ1-6 | NA
TGTGCCAGCAGTGGAATAGCGGGGGGGCAAGAGACCCAGTACTTC | CASSGIAGGQETQYF | TRBV6-1 | NA | TRBJ2-5 | TRBD2
TGCGCCAGCAGCCAAGATAGCTACGAGCAGTACTTC | CASSQDSYEQYF | TRBV4-1 | NA | TRBJ2-7 | NA
TGTGCCAGCAGTGACGGACAGGGGTTAACTTCACCCCTCCACTTT | CASSDGQGLTSPLHF | TRBV2 | NA | TRBJ1-6 | TRBD1
TGTGCCAGCTCGGGAAAGGGACAGGGGGCGCAGGAGCAGTACTTC | CASSGKGQGAQEQYF | TRBV25-1 | once | TRBJ2-7 | TRBD1
TGCGCCAGCAGTGAGTCGGAGGCGGGGGCCCAGTACTTC | CASSESEAGAQYF | TRBV10-1 | NA | TRBJ2-5 | TRBD2
TGTGCCAGCAGTTTATTGAGACGAGGGGATACGCAGTATTTT | CASSLLRRGDTQYF | TRBV28 | NA | TRBJ2-3 | NA
TGTGCCAGCAGCTTAAGGGACAGGGAAGGCTACACCTTC | CASSLRDREGYTF | TRBV7-9 | few | TRBJ1-2 | TRBD1
TGTGCCAGCAGCTTGGCCACAGGACTAGCGGGAGATTCGTTCTTC | CASSLATGLAGDSFF | TRBV5-6 | NA | TRBJ2-1 | TRBD2
TGTGCCAGCACCTTCCCGGGGAGGCGGGGTGAGACCCAGTACTTC | CASTFPGRRGETQYF | TRBV7-9 | NA | TRBJ2-5 | NA
TGCGCCAGCAGCTTGATCGGGAGTGCTGAAGCTTTCTTT | CASSLIGSAEAFF | TRBV5-1 | NA | TRBJ1-1 | NA
TGTGCCAGCAGTGTCTCAGGGGATAGCAATCAGCCCCAGCATTTT | CASSVSGDSNQPQHF | TRBV6-1 | NA | TRBJ1-5 | NA
TGTGCCACTAGGGGGCCCGGGGCCAACGTCCTGACTTTC | CATRGPGANVLTF | TRBV19 | NA | TRBJ2-6 | TRBD1
TGTGCCAGCAGCAAAGTAACAGGGAGTGGGCGGGCTAACTATGGCTACACCTTC | CASSKVTGSGRANYGYTF | TRBV21-1 | NA | TRBJ1-2 | NA
TGTGCCAGCAGTGAATACGCGGAAAAGGAGACCCAGTACTTC | CASSEYAEKETQYF | TRBV6-1 | few | TRBJ2-5 | NA
TGCAGCGCATTAGCGGAATCCCAAGAGACCCAGTACTTC | CSALAESQETQYF | TRBV29-1 | NA | TRBJ2-5 | NA
TGTGCCAGCAGCTTAGGGGACATCCGAGGGGGCGAGCAGTACTTC | CASSLGDIRGGEQYF | TRBV7-9 | NA | TRBJ2-7 | NA
TGTGCCAGCAGCCCCAACTCCTACAATGAGCAGTTCTTC | CASSPNSYNEQFF | TRBV7-3 | NA | TRBJ2-1 | NA
TGTGCCAGCAGTGACCTAGGCAGGGGCTACGAGCAGTACTTC | CASSDLGRGYEQYF | TRBV6-1 | NA | TRBJ2-7 | NA
TGTGCCAGCAGCTCTAGAGAGACCGGGGAGCTGTTTTTT | CASSSRETGELFF | TRBV7-9 | NA | TRBJ2-2 | NA
TGTGCCAGCACCGACCCGACAGTGAGCTACGAGCAGTACTTC | CASTDPTVSYEQYF | TRBV2 | NA | TRBJ2-7 | NA
TGTGCCATCGGGACAGGGAATTCTTACGAGCAGTACTTC | CAIGTGNSYEQYF | TRBV10-3 | few | TRBJ2-7 | TRBD1
TGTGCCAGCAGTTTAACTCGACAGGGCGACCAGCCCCAGCATTTT | CASSLTRQGDQPQHF | TRBV27 | NA | TRBJ1-5 | TRBD1
TGTGCCAGCAGCCACAGCGGGGGGGCAAGCACAGATACGCAGTATTTT | CASSHSGGASTDTQYF | TRBV7-9 | NA | TRBJ2-3 | TRBD2
TGCGCCAGCAGCTTGTGGGGGGGGGCCTTGGAGACCCAGTACTTC | CASSLWGGALETQYF | TRBV4-1 | NA | TRBJ2-5 | NA
TGCGCCAGCAGTGAGTCGTCGGACAGCTTCACAGATACGCAGTATTTT | CASSESSDSFTDTQYF | TRBV10-1 | few | TRBJ2-3 | NA
TGTGCCAGCAGCGTGGGGACAGGGATCTACGAGCAGTACTTC | CASSVGTGIYEQYF | TRBV9 | NA | TRBJ2-7 | TRBD1